This T cell receptor (beta chain) was sequenced during a study of shared clonotypes between healthy human individuals. Trimming shortened V by 8 bases and J by 6 bases, and 7 bases separated the two germline ends. The CDR3 length is 10 residues. Per germline, CDR1 WSHSY and CDR2 SAAADI. General study points: Even with large depth, rarefaction showed that sorted-subset sequencing was incomplete. It was expected that sequencing depth would affect clonotype sharing among donors. Of the naive CD4 clonotypes, around 5.2% were shared across a handful of donors.

Libraries were prepared by immunoSEQ multiplex PCR; TCRdb keeps only in-frame clonotypes and omits some of them. The data hold around 1,100,000 clones, with about 72% observed a single time. This clone came up a few times. What it binds is not known. This clonotype originated in a man aged 18 to 30 in good health. Some clones in this sample may be carry-over from other donors' samples. The sample consisted of memory CD4+ T cells from PBMCs. Stated subset: CD45RA-negative fraction. The chain links TRBV10-2 to TRBJ1-2; D is perhaps TRBD1 (5 bases). The CDR3 DNA reads as TGCGCCAGCGGGGGGGATGGCTACACCTTC. Translation: CASGGDGYTF.